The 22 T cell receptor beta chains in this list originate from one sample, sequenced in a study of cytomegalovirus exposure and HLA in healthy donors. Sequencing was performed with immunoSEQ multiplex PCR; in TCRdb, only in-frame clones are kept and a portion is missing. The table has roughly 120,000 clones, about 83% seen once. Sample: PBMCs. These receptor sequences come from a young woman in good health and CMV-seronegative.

The DNA for the CDR3 is TGCAGTGCTATCAGAATCGACGAGCAGTACTTC. Translated: CSAIRIDEQYF. The gene calls are TRBV20-1 and TRBJ2-7; no definite D call. This CDR3 is built from 11 residues. Germline loops: CDR1 DFQATT, CDR2 SNEGSKA (reference sequence). Between the trimmed V and J ends, which lost 4 bases and 5 bases, there was a span of 9 bases.

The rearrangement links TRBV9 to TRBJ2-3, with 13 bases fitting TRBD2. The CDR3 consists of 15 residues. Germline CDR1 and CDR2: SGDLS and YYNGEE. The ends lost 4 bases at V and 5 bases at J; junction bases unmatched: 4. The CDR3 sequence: CASSTTSGGLDTQYF. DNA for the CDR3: TGTGCCAGCAGCACGACTAGCGGGGGGTTAGATACGCAGTATTTT.

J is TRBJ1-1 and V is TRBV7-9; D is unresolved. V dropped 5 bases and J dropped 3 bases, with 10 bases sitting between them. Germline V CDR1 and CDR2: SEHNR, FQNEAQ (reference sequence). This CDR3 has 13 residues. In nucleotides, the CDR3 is TGTGCCAGCAGCCGGTCCGGGGACACTGAAGCTTTCTTT. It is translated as CASSRSGDTEAFF.

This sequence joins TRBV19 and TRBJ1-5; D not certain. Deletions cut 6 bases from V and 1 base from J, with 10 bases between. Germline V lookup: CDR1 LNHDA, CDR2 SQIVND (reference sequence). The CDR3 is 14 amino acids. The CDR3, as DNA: TGTGCCAGTAGGGCGGATACAAGCAATCAGCCCCAGCATTTT. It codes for CASRADTSNQPQHF.

The CDR3 sequence is CAWRARDRVYEQYF. The CDR3 DNA reads TGTGCCTGGAGAGCCCGGGACAGGGTCTACGAGCAGTACTTC. The chain links TRBV30 to TRBJ2-7, with TRBD1 matching 9 bases. V was pared by 3 bases and J by 3 bases, with 6 bases of the junction left unmatched. This CDR3 region has 14 residues. The V gene's germline CDR1 is GTSNPN and CDR2 SVGIG (reference sequence).

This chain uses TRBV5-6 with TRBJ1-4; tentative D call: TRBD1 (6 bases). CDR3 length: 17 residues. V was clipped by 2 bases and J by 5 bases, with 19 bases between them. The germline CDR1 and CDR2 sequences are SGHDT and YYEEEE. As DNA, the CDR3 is TGTGCCAGCAGCTTACTACAGTCAGGGGTTGGGAATGAAAAACTGTTTTTT. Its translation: CASSLLQSGVGNEKLFF.

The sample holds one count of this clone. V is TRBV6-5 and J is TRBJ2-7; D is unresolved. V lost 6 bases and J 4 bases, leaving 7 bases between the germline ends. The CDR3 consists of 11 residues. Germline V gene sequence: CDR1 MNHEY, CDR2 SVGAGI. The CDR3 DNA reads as TGTGCCAGCAGGCAGGCTTACGAGCAGTACTTC. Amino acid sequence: CASRQAYEQYF.

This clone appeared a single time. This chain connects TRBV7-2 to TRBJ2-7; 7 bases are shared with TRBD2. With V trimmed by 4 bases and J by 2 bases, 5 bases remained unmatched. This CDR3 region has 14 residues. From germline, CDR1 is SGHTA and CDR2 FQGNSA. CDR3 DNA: TGTGCCAGCAGCTCTGGACTAGGGGCCTACGAGCAGTACTTC. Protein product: CASSSGLGAYEQYF.

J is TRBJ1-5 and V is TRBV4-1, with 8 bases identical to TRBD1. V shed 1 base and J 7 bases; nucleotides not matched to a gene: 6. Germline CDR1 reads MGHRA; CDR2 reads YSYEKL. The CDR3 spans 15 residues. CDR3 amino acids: CASSQGVQGVQPQHF. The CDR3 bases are TGCGCCAGCAGCCAAGGGGTACAGGGGGTCCAGCCCCAGCATTTT.

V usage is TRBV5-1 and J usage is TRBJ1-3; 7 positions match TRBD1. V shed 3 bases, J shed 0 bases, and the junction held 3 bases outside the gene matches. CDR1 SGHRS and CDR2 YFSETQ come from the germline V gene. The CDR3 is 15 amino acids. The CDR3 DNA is TGCGCCAGCAGCTCGGGACAGTTCTCTGGAAACACCATATATTTT. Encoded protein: CASSSGQFSGNTIYF.

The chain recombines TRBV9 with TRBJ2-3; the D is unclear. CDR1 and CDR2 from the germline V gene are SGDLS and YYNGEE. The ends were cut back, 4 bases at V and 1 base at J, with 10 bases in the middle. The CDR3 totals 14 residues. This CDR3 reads CASSPLSRTDTQYF. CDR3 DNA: TGTGCCAGCAGCCCACTTTCCCGCACAGATACGCAGTATTTT.

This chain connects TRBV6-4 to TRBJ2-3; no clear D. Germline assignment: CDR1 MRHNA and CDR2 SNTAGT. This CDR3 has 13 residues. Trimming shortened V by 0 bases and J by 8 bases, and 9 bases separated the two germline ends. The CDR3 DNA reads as TGTGCCAGCAGTGACTCTGAGGTCGGTACGCAGTATTTT. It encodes CASSDSEVGTQYF.

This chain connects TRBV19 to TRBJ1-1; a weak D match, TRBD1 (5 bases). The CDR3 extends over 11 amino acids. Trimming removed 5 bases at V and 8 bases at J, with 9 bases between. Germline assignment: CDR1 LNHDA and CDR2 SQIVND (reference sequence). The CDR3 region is CASSAGGEAFF. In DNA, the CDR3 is TGTGCCAGTAGTGCCGGGGGGGAAGCTTTCTTT.

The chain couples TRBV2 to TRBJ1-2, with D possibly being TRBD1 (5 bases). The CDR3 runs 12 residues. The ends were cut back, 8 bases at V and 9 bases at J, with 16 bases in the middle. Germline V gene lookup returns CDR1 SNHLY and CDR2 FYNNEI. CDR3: CASSVGVQSYTF. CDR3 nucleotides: TGTGCCAGCTCGGTAGGGGTGCAGAGCTACACCTTC.

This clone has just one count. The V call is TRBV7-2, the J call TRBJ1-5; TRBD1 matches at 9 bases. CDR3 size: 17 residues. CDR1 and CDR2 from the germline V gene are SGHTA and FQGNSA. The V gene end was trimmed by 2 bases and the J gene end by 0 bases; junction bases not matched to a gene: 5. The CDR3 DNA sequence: TGTGCCAGCAGCTTATTGGGACAGGGCCTTAGCAATCAGCCCCAGCATTTT. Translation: CASSLLGQGLSNQPQHF.

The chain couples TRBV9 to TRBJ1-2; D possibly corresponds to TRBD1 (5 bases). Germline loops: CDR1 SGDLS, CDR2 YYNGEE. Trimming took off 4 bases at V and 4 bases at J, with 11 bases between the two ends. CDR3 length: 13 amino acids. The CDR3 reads CASSQGVGYGYTF. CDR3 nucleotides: TGTGCCAGCAGCCAAGGGGTCGGCTATGGCTACACCTTC.

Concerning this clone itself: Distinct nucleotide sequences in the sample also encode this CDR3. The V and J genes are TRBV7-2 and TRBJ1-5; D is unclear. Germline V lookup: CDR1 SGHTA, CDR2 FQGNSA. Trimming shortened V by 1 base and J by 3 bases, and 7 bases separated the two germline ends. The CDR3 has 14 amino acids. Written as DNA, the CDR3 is TGTGCCAGCAGCTTAGGACAAGTCAATCAGCCCCAGCATTTT. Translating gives CASSLGQVNQPQHF.

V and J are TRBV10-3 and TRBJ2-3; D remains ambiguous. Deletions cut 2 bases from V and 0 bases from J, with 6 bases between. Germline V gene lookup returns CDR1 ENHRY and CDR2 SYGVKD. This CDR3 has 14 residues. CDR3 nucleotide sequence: TGTGCCATCAGTGAGGGGCAGAGCACAGATACGCAGTATTTT. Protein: CAISEGQSTDTQYF.

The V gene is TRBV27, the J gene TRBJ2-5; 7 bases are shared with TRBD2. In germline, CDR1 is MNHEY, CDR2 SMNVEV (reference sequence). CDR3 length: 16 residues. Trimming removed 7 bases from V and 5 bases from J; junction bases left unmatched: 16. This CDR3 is CASKLYGTISNETQYF. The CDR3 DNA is TGTGCCAGCAAACTCTACGGGACTATAAGTAATGAGACCCAGTACTTC.

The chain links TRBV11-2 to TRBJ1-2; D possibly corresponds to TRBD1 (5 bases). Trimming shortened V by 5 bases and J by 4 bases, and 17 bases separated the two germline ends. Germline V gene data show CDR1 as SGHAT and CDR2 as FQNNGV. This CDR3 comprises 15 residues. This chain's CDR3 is CASSARSAGIYGYTF. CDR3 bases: TGTGCCAGCAGCGCCAGAAGCGCAGGGATCTATGGCTACACCTTC.

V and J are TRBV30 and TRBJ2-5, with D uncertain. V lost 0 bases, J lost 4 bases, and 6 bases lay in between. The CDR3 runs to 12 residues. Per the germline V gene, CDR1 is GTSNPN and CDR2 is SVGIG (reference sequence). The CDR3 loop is CAWSVSPETQYF. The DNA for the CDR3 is TGTGCCTGGAGTGTTAGTCCAGAGACCCAGTACTTC.

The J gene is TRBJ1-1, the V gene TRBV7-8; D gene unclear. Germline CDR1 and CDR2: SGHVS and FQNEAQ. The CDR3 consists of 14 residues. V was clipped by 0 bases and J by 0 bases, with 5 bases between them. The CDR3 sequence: CASSLARMNTEAFF. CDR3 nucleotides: TGTGCCAGCAGCTTAGCTCGTATGAACACTGAAGCTTTCTTT.